The subject of this entry is one T cell receptor beta chain. Its antigen specificity is not known. Taken from the germline V gene (reference sequence), the CDR1 and CDR2 loops are LNHNV and YYDKDF. The CDR3 goes from the cysteine to the phenylalanine over 17 residues. Just the 51-base CDR3 DNA is kept, in frame starting at base 1. The V and J ends are trimmed by 1 base and 1 base, leaving 16 bases between them. This sample stems from a study of cytomegalovirus exposure and HLA in healthy donors (dated by TCRdb to about 2017). At the level of the whole study: An earlier analysis of more than 550 of the donors reported around 280 Gb of sequence data and approximately 120 million unique TCR beta sequences obtained from 180 million or so T cells. About 300 gigabases of sequencing data and about 92 million unique TCR sequences made up an early release that covered fewer than 650 HLA-typed donors. Of the 300 to 400 genotyped donors, approximately 82% fell in the genetic ancestry cluster associated with self-reported Caucasian donors. The aim of the study was to test whether cataloging public T cell receptors could identify signatures of past pathogen exposure. The T cell repertoires of 700 or so subjects were profiled by immunosequencing and related to cytomegalovirus serostatus. Besides the first cohort of approximately 670 subjects, a separate validation cohort made up of some 110 different subjects was used. The study combined high-throughput TCR immunosequencing, statistical association of individual TCRs with disease status, and machine learning to predict cytomegalovirus infection status. In a later analysis, previously published TCR beta repertoires from 500 to 750 donors were re-analyzed and high-resolution HLA genotyping was added so that TCR occurrence patterns could be studied. Rather than using new phenotypic data, the later analysis identified candidate immune exposures from TCR beta sequences and from how often those sequences occurred across donors. An earlier analysis of several hundred of the donors applied high-throughput TCR beta sequencing to assess whether each TCR beta V gene segment acted as functional or pseudogenic. Donor age, sex, ethnicity and CMV serostatus were collected together with the repertoire data. In a later genetic analysis, genome-wide SNP genotypes for 398 of the 666 donors were used, and that subset was treated as a discovery cohort. Every repertoire in the discovery cohort had been generated on one and the same sequencing platform. HLA typing covered class I and class II loci at four-digit resolution. Typing coverage differed by locus: A, B, C, DRB1 and DQB1 were typed in roughly 620-640 donors, DQA1 in 500 to 550, DPA1 in 600 to 610, and DPB1 in approximately 450. About five DR-DQ haplotypes were handled as single units for association and clustering, since linkage in the cohort was strong. Among 350 to 400 genotyped donors of the cohort, an average of around 240,000 unique TCR beta nucleotide sequences were sequenced per donor, around 20% of them non-productive. Broad study findings and their caveats: A further reported finding was that TCR beta sequences accurately predicted the HLA-A and HLA-B alleles for most subjects in the first cohort. In this cohort, only TCR beta chains were sequenced, and detectable features were limited by the absence of alpha or paired-chain data. The classifier was reported to diagnose cytomegalovirus status with high specificity and sensitivity in both the original and validation cohorts. In an earlier analysis of roughly 500 of the donors, most TCR beta V segments appeared in productive rearrangements about 87% or about 30% of the time, broadly matching IMGT annotations. A cluster of highly shared sequence variants was judged likely to represent a technical artifact of the sequencing pipeline. Compared with equally common non-associated chains, HLA-associated TCR beta chains in a later analysis were more clonally expanded and had lower generation probabilities. Linkage disequilibrium might explain the correlated functional status among segregating V segments, but an unknown experimental factor could not be excluded. The authors suggested that the approach could potentially be generalized to other disease states and immunological phenotypes. Specific HLA alleles were associated with 15,000 to 20,000 TCR beta sequences at a false discovery rate of 0.05 in a later analysis. Compared with the 666-donor mean, donors in an Asian-associated ancestry cluster had fewer N-insertions in productive TCRs, according to a later genetic analysis. According to a later analysis, most CMV-associated TCR beta chains appeared to be HLA-restricted, and the HLA associations seemed to be driven largely by CMV exposure. Because counts were too low, some 17 rarely observed V segments, including chromosome 9 orphons, were excluded from the earlier analysis of 587 of the donors. A later analysis reported that several top co-occurrence clusters appeared linked to parvovirus B19, influenza, CMV and Epstein-Barr virus. A later analysis found that TCR association rates varied across HLA loci, with DRB1 alleles showing the most associated TCRs and HLA-C alleles the fewest. Some IMGT-functional V segments, including TRBV6-2 and TRBV6-3, could not be told apart with the 87-base-pair reads, so those segments were excluded. When HLA alleles, especially DR and DQ, strongly co-occurred, TCR associations were difficult to assign to individual alleles. Three of the identified cytomegalovirus-associated TCR beta chains were confirmed in vitro to be specific for cytomegalovirus antigens. In the study, 150 to 200 TCR beta chains were listed as associated with cytomegalovirus. While some public TCRs were present in many individuals, most TCR sequences turned up only very rarely across donors. In a later genetic analysis, a missense DCLRE1C variant was associated with V-gene and J-gene trimming of TCR beta chains, and the association was replicated in an independent cohort. Roughly uniform sequencing depth across donors was assumed in presence/absence analyses, although this assumption may not hold. Because HLA typing was unavailable for some donors at each locus, only the typed subset was used in association tests. Immune exposure information for the cohort was limited to CMV serostatus.

The cohort comprised some 680 healthy bone marrow donors. At the time of sampling, all cohort members were nominally healthy, though unrecorded immune exposures were likely present. The donor tested CMV seropositive, placing the donor among the roughly 270 seropositive members of the cohort. Every donor gave a peripheral blood sample, and the peripheral blood mononuclear cells from that sample were used for TCR beta sequencing. Genomic DNA extraction from the blood cell samples was performed with the Qiagen DNeasy Blood Extraction Kit. Library method: the immunoSEQ multiplex PCR assay. The multiplex PCR relied on a mix of 60 forward primers for TCR Vbeta segments and 13 reverse primers for TCR Jbeta segments. The CDR3 region of rearranged TCR beta genes was amplified from genomic DNA by a multiplex PCR assay. On the Illumina HiSeq System, the amplified TCR beta libraries were sequenced as 87-base-pair reads. Processing in the source paper ran as follows. In a later analysis, roughly 80 million unique TCR beta chains were counted across the 690 or so repertoires, and some 10 million of these chains were shared by at least two donors. A nearest-neighbor algorithm error-corrected the raw reads and collapsed the reads into unique sequences, merging closely related sequences to remove PCR and sequencing errors. V, D and J gene segments were assigned by aligning CDR3 sequences to IMGT reference sequences. For a sequence to be retained, a match of at least six nucleotides was required to both a V gene segment and a J gene segment. Rearrangements were classified as productive when the CDR3 lacked stop codons and remained in frame with V and J, and all other rearrangements were classified as non-productive. CDR3 was defined according to IMGT convention as the region running from the second conserved V-encoded cysteine to the conserved J-encoded phenylalanine. In an earlier analysis of 587 of the donors, sequences lacking an unambiguous match to a single V gene segment were excluded. An earlier analysis of just under 600 of the donors called V segments functional above 56.7% productive rearrangements and segregating when the between-donor standard deviation exceeded 5%. To diagnose cytomegalovirus status from the catalog of TCR beta chain sequences, a statistical classification framework was built. V and J gene assignment, in a later analysis, came from comparing TCR nucleotide sequences with IMGT/GENE-DB human TR gene sequences. In a later analysis, CDR3 sequences and most-parsimonious VDJ recombination scenarios were assigned using the TCRdist pipeline. A later analysis defined each TCR beta chain by its CDR3 amino acid sequence plus V-gene family, and excluded reads lacking a unique V-gene family. As a way to deal with suspected cross-contamination and a sequencing artifact, a later analysis dropped under 600 nucleotide sequences that were highly shared and had low generation probability. For each public chain, a later analysis derived a clonal expansion index from normalized ranks of inferred template counts within each repertoire. Generation probabilities in a later analysis came from a VDJ recombination model fitted to out-of-frame rearrangements, and those results were checked against IGoR. Hypergeometric tests were used in a later analysis to score TCR-TCR, TCR-HLA and TCR-CMV co-occurrence, with a repertoire-size bias correction applied to the TCR pairs. A later analysis estimated false discovery rates by permuting HLA or CMV assignments 20 times. In a later analysis, co-occurring TCRs were grouped using DBSCAN, with TCRdist sequence similarity added in when clustering inside HLA-allele-positive subsets. Repertoires with fewer than 30,000 or more than 120,000 public chains, plus five repertoires with anomalous nucleotide sharing, were excluded from co-occurrence clustering. Entries here come from immuneACCESS through TCRdb and include only in-frame sequences with V and J called. Some clones fail to appear in such tables; in the studies checked, an unresolved V gene covers under half of the shortfall, and the cause of the remainder is unknown. V, J and clone size were drawn from that table, and D and trimming were deduced from the DNA. For this sample, the table gives 20,000 to 25,000 clones. The ten largest clones represent roughly 23% of the sample.

The chain links TRBV15 with TRBJ1-1, with a tentative D gene TRBD1 over 6 matching bases. The sequence derives from a man in his fifties or sixties in good health and CMV-seropositive. Sample: PBMCs. The sequenced DNA: TGTGCCACCAGCAGAGTGGGGGCGGTGATGAGGAACACTGAAGCTTTCTTT. Protein translation: CATSRVGAVMRNTEAFF.